Below are 30 T cell receptor beta chains sequenced from a single sample in a study of blood T cell repertoires in COVID-19. Repertoires were generated with immunoSEQ multiplex PCR, while TCRdb's copy carries only in-frame clones and drops some. This table has 210,000 or so clones, about 85% appearing once. Sequenced material: PBMCs or T cells enriched from blood (not recorded which). The receptors were gathered from a man younger than 45 who had recovered from COVID-19.

This sequence joins TRBV30 and TRBJ1-4, with D possibly being TRBD1 (6 bases). The CDR3 totals 13 residues. V was trimmed by 0 bases and J by 8 bases, leaving 10 bases between them. From germline, CDR1 is GTSNPN and CDR2 SVGIG (reference sequence). CDR3 in amino acids: CAWSVGTSEKLFF. CDR3 DNA sequence: TGTGCCTGGAGTGTAGGGACAAGCGAAAAACTGTTTTTT.

This clone was counted only a few times. CDR3 in amino acids: CASSESGTSLATQYF. The DNA for the CDR3 is TGTGCCAGCAGTGAATCGGGGACTAGTCTCGCTACGCAGTATTTT. J is TRBJ2-3 and V is TRBV2, with 8 bases identical to TRBD2. The V gene's germline CDR1 is SNHLY and CDR2 FYNNEI. CDR3 size: 15 residues. V gave up 2 bases and J gave up 8 bases; unmatched junction bases: 9.

The rearrangement links TRBV4-1 to TRBJ2-1; possible D gene TRBD1, 5 bases. CDR3 size: 14 residues. The V end was cut by 1 base, the J end by 5 bases, with 9 bases between. Germline CDR1 and CDR2: MGHRA and YSYEKL. The CDR3 here is CASSQVTTDNEQFF. The CDR3 nucleotides are TGCGCCAGCAGCCAAGTTACGACAGACAATGAGCAGTTCTTC.

Notes on this clone: Sequence at one end of the junction differs from germline and may be a read error. V and J are TRBV19 and TRBJ2-4; TRBD2 aligns across 8 bases. Germline lookup yields CDR1 LNHDA and CDR2 SQIVND (reference sequence). There are 12 residues in the CDR3. For the CDR3, the DNA is TGTGCCCGCTTAGTAGAATTCGGGACTAGGGGGTTC. This sequence encodes CARLVEFGTRGF. Looking up the rest from reference TRBV19 and TRBJ2-4 gives the full variable domain: DGGITQSPKYLFRKEGQNVTLSCEQNLNHDAMYWYRQDPGQGLRLIYYSQIVNDFQKGDIAEGYSVSREKKESFPLTVTSAQKNPTAFYLCARLVEFGTRGFGAGTRLSVL.

This chain connects TRBV28 to TRBJ1-4; D is possibly TRBD1 (5 bases). The CDR3 runs 15 residues. The V gene lost 6 bases and the J gene lost 3 bases, with 14 bases spanning the gap. From germline, CDR1 is MDHEN and CDR2 SYDVKM. CDR3 bases: TGTGCCAGCAGCCGGGGGAGTAGTCCTAATGAAAAACTGTTTTTT. This sequence encodes CASSRGSSPNEKLFF. The full variable domain, its missing parts supplied by reference TRBV28 and TRBJ1-4, is DVKVTQSSRYLVKRTGEKVFLECVQDMDHENMFWYRQDPGLGLRLIYFSYDVKMKEKGDIPEGYSVSREKKERFSLILESASTNQTSMYLCASSRGSSPNEKLFFGSGTQLSVL.

The rearrangement uses TRBV4-1 and TRBJ2-3, with TRBD1 matching over 7 bases. Trimming removed 1 base from V and 2 bases from J; junction bases left unmatched: 6. The germline CDR1 and CDR2 sequences are MGHRA and YSYEKL. The CDR3 is made up of 16 amino acids. Here the CDR3 DNA reads TGCGCCAGCAGCCAAGGAACAGGGGACATCACAGATACGCAGTATTTT. This sequence encodes CASSQGTGDITDTQYF.

V is TRBV19 and J is TRBJ2-7; D unclear. Germline V gene data show CDR1 as LNHDA and CDR2 as SQIVND (reference sequence). The CDR3 extends over 13 amino acids. V was trimmed by 5 bases and J by 6 bases, leaving 14 bases between them. In DNA form, the CDR3 reads TGTGCCAGTAGTGCGCAGGTTCCGACCGAGCAGTACTTC. It is translated as CASSAQVPTEQYF.

CDR3 region: CASSPSLLRNTIYF. For the CDR3, the DNA is TGTGCCAGCAGTCCCTCTCTCCTCCGAAACACCATATATTTT. This rearrangement joins TRBV27 to TRBJ1-3, with unresolved D. The CDR3 contains 14 residues. Per germline, CDR1 MNHEY and CDR2 SMNVEV (reference sequence). V lost 5 bases and J lost 5, with 13 bases in between.

This clone was detected a few times. The chain employs TRBV7-2 and TRBJ1-4; D is undetermined. There are 15 residues in the CDR3. CDR1 is SGHTA, CDR2 FQGNSA, per germline. The V end lost 1 base, the J end lost 5 bases, and 11 bases lay between the germline ends. Here the CDR3 DNA reads TGTGCCAGCAGCTTAGTCGGGGTGGGCAATGAAAAACTGTTTTTT. Residues: CASSLVGVGNEKLFF.

J is TRBJ1-5 and V is TRBV4-1; D might be TRBD1 (5 bases). V gave up 4 bases and J gave up 7 bases, with 17 bases separating them. CDR3 length: 15 residues. From germline, CDR1 is MGHRA and CDR2 YSYEKL. The CDR3 DNA reads TGCGCCAGCAGCCCCCTAGGCCCCTGGGGCCAGCCCCAGCATTTT. It translates to CASSPLGPWGQPQHF.

Worth noting for this clone: At one end, the junction sequence differs from germline, possibly due to a read error. V usage is TRBV28 and J usage is TRBJ2-7; 7 nucleotides match TRBD1. The CDR3 is 13 residues long. Germline values: CDR1 MDHEN, CDR2 SYDVKM. This CDR3 is CASRPTADRRYWF. The CDR3 DNA is TGTGCCAGCAGGCCGACTGCGGACAGGCGCTATTGGTTC. Together with reference TRBV28 and TRBJ2-7, the CDR3 gives the full variable domain: DVKVTQSSRYLVKRTGEKVFLECVQDMDHENMFWYRQDPGLGLRLIYFSYDVKMKEKGDIPEGYSVSREKKERFSLILESASTNQTSMYLCASRPTADRRYWFGPGTRLTVT.

The chain employs TRBV3-1 (or the pseudogene TRBV3-2) and TRBJ1-1; D gene unclear. V was shortened by 1 base and J by 0 bases, with 9 bases between the two germline ends. Per germline, CDR1 LGHDT and CDR2 YNNKEL (reference sequence). This CDR3 has 15 amino acids. The CDR3 coding sequence is TGTGCCAGCAGCCAAGCACAGCTCATGAACACTGAAGCTTTCTTT. It specifies CASSQAQLMNTEAFF.

This sequence joins TRBV3-1 (or the pseudogene TRBV3-2) and TRBJ1-2; the match to TRBD1 covers 11 bases. Trimming took 4 bases from V and 7 from J; bases not matched to a gene: 14. The CDR3 is made up of 17 amino acids. In germline, CDR1 is LGHDT, CDR2 YNNKEL (reference sequence). The CDR3 DNA sequence: TGTGCCAGCAGCCCCCCTCGCGGGGACAGGGGGTTGTCTGGCTACACCTTC. Its translation is CASSPPRGDRGLSGYTF.

This rearrangement joins TRBV5-6 to TRBJ2-1; TRBD2 aligns across 11 bases. The germline gives CDR1 SGHDT, CDR2 YYEEEE. The CDR3 contains 14 residues. V dropped 7 bases and J dropped 8; count of bases not matched to a gene: 8. CDR3 DNA sequence: TGTGCCAGCCTTATAGCGGGGGGGCACTATGAGCAGTTCTTC. Encoded protein: CASLIAGGHYEQFF.

This rearrangement joins TRBV6-4 to TRBJ1-2; TRBD1 agrees at 7 bases. This CDR3 is built from 14 residues. After removal of 5 bases from V and 7 bases from J, the junction contained 10 bases not matched to a gene. Germline V gene sequence: CDR1 MRHNA, CDR2 SNTAGT. This CDR3 is CASSSPLDRSGYTF. Here the CDR3 DNA reads TGTGCCAGCAGTAGTCCTTTGGACAGGTCTGGCTACACCTTC.

This clone was seen only once. The chain combines TRBV27 with TRBJ2-5, with 16 bases lining up with TRBD2. Trimming removed 6 bases from V and 13 bases from J; junction bases left unmatched: 5. Germline assignment: CDR1 MNHEY and CDR2 SMNVEV (reference sequence). This CDR3 is 13 amino acids long. This CDR3 is CASRGLAGGGLYF. DNA for the CDR3: TGTGCCAGCAGGGGACTAGCGGGAGGGGGCCTGTACTTC.

The table lists this clone with a count of one. The chain links TRBV11-1 to TRBJ2-7, with D uncertain. V was pared by 0 bases and J by 0 bases, with 6 bases between. Germline CDR1 is SGHAT and CDR2 is FQDESV (reference sequence). The CDR3 is 14 residues long. CDR3 bases: TGTGCCAGCAGCTTAGCGACAAGCTCCTACGAGCAGTACTTC. This translates into CASSLATSSYEQYF.

The chain recombines TRBV28 with TRBJ2-7; D might be TRBD1 (6 bases). Trimming took 2 bases from V and 6 from J, leaving 14 bases between them. Looked up from germline, CDR1 is MDHEN and CDR2 is SYDVKM. There are 14 residues in the CDR3. The chain's CDR3 is CASSLGTGWSEQYF. The CDR3 DNA reads as TGTGCCAGCAGTTTAGGTACAGGGTGGTCCGAGCAGTACTTC.

The chain carries TRBV5-4 and TRBJ2-3; the match to TRBD1 covers 12 bases. CDR3 length: 16 amino acids. CDR1 SGHNT and CDR2 YYREEE come from the germline V gene (reference sequence). J gave up 2 bases and V 4 bases, and 5 bases lay outside the gene matches. CDR3 bases: TGTGCCAGCAGCGGGGGACAGGGGGCTTTCACAGATACGCAGTATTTT. This gives the protein CASSGGQGAFTDTQYF.

The chain combines TRBV6-1 with TRBJ1-1; 7 nucleotides line up with TRBD1. The ends lost 2 bases at V and 1 base at J; junction bases unmatched: 1. Germline V gene sequence: CDR1 MNHNS, CDR2 SASEGT. The CDR3 runs 14 residues. The CDR3 spells CASSEWTGNTEAFF. The DNA for the CDR3 is TGTGCCAGCAGTGAATGGACAGGGAACACTGAAGCTTTCTTT.

The V call is TRBV5-1, the J call TRBJ1-2; 8 bases map to TRBD1. CDR1 and CDR2 (germline): SGHRS, YFSETQ. This CDR3 spans 14 amino acids. J was trimmed by 7 bases and V by 0 bases; bases with no gene match: 5. CDR3 in amino acids: CASSLAQGASGYTF. CDR3 DNA sequence: TGCGCCAGCAGCTTGGCTCAGGGGGCGAGTGGCTACACCTTC.

The chain employs TRBV20-1 and TRBJ1-6; 7 bases are shared with TRBD1. V trimming: 3 bases; J trimming: 10 bases; junction bases outside the gene matches: 12. Germline V lookup: CDR1 DFQATT, CDR2 SNEGSKA (reference sequence). This CDR3 contains 15 residues. CDR3 region: CSASNRGVGDSPLHF. Here the CDR3 DNA reads TGCAGTGCTAGTAACAGGGGCGTTGGGGACTCACCCCTCCACTTT.

A word on this clone: Additional DNA sequences in this sample encode the identical CDR3. The gene calls are TRBV19 and TRBJ1-1; no clear D. The V end was cut by 3 bases, the J end by 2 bases, with 7 bases between. Germline V lookup: CDR1 LNHDA, CDR2 SQIVND (reference sequence). The CDR3 consists of 13 residues. This CDR3 reads CASSIAENTEAFF. The DNA of the CDR3 is TGTGCCAGTAGTATTGCGGAAAACACTGAAGCTTTCTTT.

The CDR3 region is CASSPDTYTQYF. CDR3 nucleotides: TGTGCCAGCAGCCCCGACACCTATACGCAGTATTTT. V and J are TRBV7-8 and TRBJ2-3, with D uncertain. The germline V and J ends were trimmed by 5 bases and 7 bases, with 10 bases remaining between them. Germline CDR1 reads SGHVS; CDR2 reads FQNEAQ. The CDR3 consists of 12 residues.

This clone occurred a few times. The chain employs TRBV10-1 and TRBJ2-5; D is possibly TRBD2 (6 bases). CDR1 is WNHNN, CDR2 SYGVQD, per germline (reference sequence). This CDR3 has 14 residues. Trimming cost V 0 bases and J 2 bases, with 7 bases left between them. The CDR3: CASSESGGQETQYF. The CDR3 nucleotides are TGCGCCAGCAGTGAGTCAGGAGGGCAAGAGACCCAGTACTTC.

The chain joins TRBV7-2 to TRBJ2-3, with D possibly matching TRBD1 (6 bases). Germline assignment: CDR1 SGHTA and CDR2 FQGNSA. Trimming pared 4 bases from V and 2 bases from J, leaving 13 bases between. The CDR3 has 15 residues. CDR3 region: CASSWTTGNTDTQYF. DNA of the CDR3: TGTGCCAGCAGCTGGACGACAGGAAACACAGATACGCAGTATTTT.

CDR3 in DNA: TGTGCCATGGGGACCGGGACTAGGCTCAATGAGCAGTTCTTC. Its translation: CAMGTGTRLNEQFF. The rearrangement links TRBV10-3 to TRBJ2-1, with TRBD2 matching over 8 bases. The V gene's germline CDR1 is ENHRY and CDR2 SYGVKD. This CDR3 contains 14 residues. V lost 9 bases, J lost 6 bases, and 10 bases stayed unmatched.

V gene TRBV4-2 combines with J gene TRBJ1-2; D ambiguous. CDR3 size: 16 residues. Germline lookup yields CDR1 LGHNA and CDR2 YNFKEQ. V was shortened by 1 base and J by 3 bases, with 15 bases between the two germline ends. In DNA, the CDR3 is TGTGCCAGCAGCCAAGGGGCGCAGAAGATTTACTATGGCTACACCTTC. This sequence encodes CASSQGAQKIYYGYTF.

This sequence joins TRBV27 and TRBJ2-7; 8 positions agree with TRBD1. The CDR3 runs 18 residues. CDR1 MNHEY and CDR2 SMNVEV come from the germline V gene (reference sequence). V lost 1 base, J lost 1 base, and 12 bases stayed unmatched. The CDR3 DNA reads as TGTGCCAGCAGTTTATACCGCAGGACAGGGATCGTATCCTACGAGCAGTACTTC. This translates into CASSLYRRTGIVSYEQYF.

The V gene is TRBV18, the J gene TRBJ1-3; 11 bases match TRBD1. Unmatched junction bases numbered 5, after V lost 3 bases and J lost 4 bases. This CDR3 is 16 amino acids long. Looked up from germline, CDR1 is KGHSH and CDR2 is LQKENI. CDR3 loop: CASSPRTGGEGNTIYF. The CDR3 coding sequence is TGTGCCAGCTCACCTCGGACAGGGGGCGAGGGAAACACCATATATTTT.